This is a list of T cell receptor beta chains from one sample in a study of CD8+ T cells in alopecia areata. TCRdb keeps only in-frame clones here, not all; method: immunoSEQ multiplex PCR. The data hold approximately 220,000 clones, with around two fifths observed a single time. Material: CD4+ T cells sorted from blood, obtained around week 31, from a patient treated with tofacitinib. The receptors were gathered from a human donor with alopecia areata. CDR3s include the opening cysteine and the closing phenylalanine or tryptophan. Each record gives: D gene, V gene, clone size, J gene, CDR3 protein, CDR3 DNA. A D gene is named only where the DNA matches it firmly. The size of a clone is reported for some rows only, either as once, few or many, or as a class for expanded clones.

NA,TRBV27,NA,TRBJ1-1,CASSSWNAEVAFF,TGTGCCAGCAGTTCCTGGAACGCGGAGGTAGCTTTCTTT
NA,TRBV7-9,NA,TRBJ2-3,CASSLGRLADTQYF,TGTGCCAGCAGCTTAGGTCGCCTGGCAGATACGCAGTATTTT
TRBD2,TRBV29-1,few,TRBJ2-1,CSVDRTSGSHNEQFF,TGCAGCGTTGATCGGACTAGCGGGAGTCACAATGAGCAGTTCTTC
TRBD2,TRBV7-9,NA,TRBJ2-1,CASSLTSGVYNEQFF,TGTGCCAGCAGCTTGACTAGCGGGGTTTACAATGAGCAGTTCTTC
NA,TRBV7-9,many,TRBJ2-7,CASSWQDSAYEQYF,TGTGCCAGCAGCTGGCAGGACAGCGCCTACGAGCAGTACTTC
NA,TRBV16,few,TRBJ2-1,CASSRNLDEQFF,TGTGCCAGCAGCCGTAATCTGGATGAGCAGTTCTTC
TRBD2,TRBV7-3,few,TRBJ2-1,CASSSTSGRTHEQFF,TGTGCCAGCAGCTCCACTAGCGGGAGGACACATGAGCAGTTCTTC
NA,TRBV29-1,NA,TRBJ1-1,CSADRALNTEAFF,TGCAGCGCCGACCGGGCGTTGAACACTGAAGCTTTCTTT
TRBD1,TRBV5-1,NA,TRBJ2-7,CASSSGQGIEQYF,TGCGCCAGCAGCTCGGGACAGGGGATCGAGCAGTACTTC
NA,TRBV19,NA,TRBJ1-5,CASSIYRASDGNQPQHF,TGTGCCAGTAGTATCTACAGGGCCTCAGACGGCAATCAGCCCCAGCATTTT
NA,TRBV18,NA,TRBJ2-7,CASSPGLAQGGDEQYF,TGTGCCAGCTCACCAGGATTAGCACAGGGTGGAGACGAGCAGTACTTC
TRBD2,TRBV15,NA,TRBJ2-1,CATSRDGVVLAGPNEQFF,TGTGCCACCAGCAGAGATGGGGTGGTACTAGCGGGGCCCAATGAGCAGTTCTTC
NA,TRBV5-1,NA,TRBJ1-5,CASSLRGDWNQPQHF,TGCGCCAGCAGCTTGCGGGGGGATTGGAATCAGCCCCAGCATTTT
TRBD2,TRBV11-1,NA,TRBJ2-3,CASSLIRTSAGTDTQYF,TGTGCCAGCAGCCTCATCCGGACTAGCGCGGGGACGGATACGCAGTATTTT
NA,TRBV27,few,TRBJ2-7,CASTNRGHAEQYF,TGTGCCAGCACCAATCGCGGCCACGCGGAGCAGTACTTC
TRBD1,TRBV27,NA,TRBJ2-7,CASSYRDRGTYEQYF,TGTGCCAGCAGTTACCGAGACAGGGGAACCTACGAGCAGTACTTC
NA,TRBV29-1,NA,TRBJ1-2,CSVNGAGGGVVNYGYTF,TGCAGCGTGAACGGCGCTGGCGGTGGGGTGGTCAACTATGGCTACACCTTC
NA,TRBV6-5,few,TRBJ1-5,CASSYSGPRQPQHF,TGTGCCAGCAGTTATTCGGGACCCCGTCAGCCCCAGCATTTT
TRBD2,TRBV5-1,NA,TRBJ2-3,CASSSSSGGALDTQYF,TGCGCCAGCAGCTCATCTAGCGGGGGGGCCTTAGATACGCAGTATTTT
NA,TRBV11-2,few,TRBJ2-7,CALGSTEQYF,TGTGCCCTCGGCAGTACAGAGCAGTACTTC
NA,TRBV2,NA,TRBJ1-5,CASSGPGSNQPQHF,TGTGCCAGCAGTGGACCAGGTAGCAATCAGCCCCAGCATTTT
TRBD2,TRBV30,NA,TRBJ2-1,CAWSLRTSGSNEQFF,TGTGCCTGGAGCCTCCGGACTAGCGGGAGCAATGAGCAGTTCTTC
TRBD1,TRBV5-1,once,TRBJ1-3,CASRGGGTGNTIYF,TGCGCCAGCAGAGGAGGGGGCACGGGAAACACCATATATTTT
NA,TRBV29-1,few,TRBJ2-1,CSGGPRLRGNEQFF,TGCAGCGGTGGCCCTAGACTGCGTGGCAATGAGCAGTTCTTC
NA,TRBV14,few,TRBJ1-2,CASSQVAAYGYTF,TGTGCCAGCAGCCAAGTAGCGGCCTATGGCTACACCTTC
NA,TRBV29-1,NA,TRBJ1-2,CSVDWGNYGYTF,TGCAGCGTTGACTGGGGGAACTATGGCTACACCTTC
NA,TRBV4-2,NA,TRBJ2-4,CASSQDPAMPDSLAKNIQYF,TGTGCCAGCAGCCAAGATCCCGCAATGCCCGACAGCCTAGCCAAAAACATTCAGTACTTC
NA,TRBV30,NA,TRBJ2-7,CAWSRGKYEQYF,TGTGCCTGGAGTAGGGGGAAATACGAGCAGTACTTC
NA,TRBV29-1,few,TRBJ1-1,CSARMGNTEAFF,TGCAGCGCTCGGATGGGGAACACTGAAGCTTTCTTT
NA,TRBV5-6,NA,TRBJ2-1,CASSLDLKYEQFF,TGTGCCAGCAGCCTGGACCTTAAGTATGAGCAGTTCTTC
TRBD1,TRBV29-1,NA,TRBJ2-2,CSVADRETGELFF,TGCAGCGTGGCCGACAGGGAAACCGGGGAGCTGTTTTTT
TRBD1,TRBV28,few,TRBJ2-5,CASSWDRVPETQYF,TGTGCCAGCAGTTGGGACAGGGTCCCAGAGACCCAGTACTTC
NA,TRBV19,few,TRBJ2-1,CASSLQAQLGNEQFF,TGTGCCAGTAGCTTACAGGCCCAATTGGGGAATGAGCAGTTCTTC
NA,TRBV30,NA,TRBJ2-7,CAWGRYYEQYF,TGTGCCTGGGGCCGGTACTACGAGCAGTACTTC
NA,TRBV7-2,NA,TRBJ2-1,CASSLGASKDEQFF,TGTGCCAGCAGCTTAGGGGCTAGTAAGGATGAGCAGTTCTTC
NA,TRBV19,few,TRBJ2-1,CASTHRENNEQFF,TGTGCCAGTACCCATCGGGAAAACAATGAGCAGTTCTTC
NA,TRBV6-5,NA,TRBJ1-2,CASSYDPNYGYTF,TGTGCCAGCAGTTACGACCCCAACTATGGCTACACCTTC
TRBD1,TRBV25-1,NA,TRBJ1-6,CASSGRTGLSSYNSPLHF,TGTGCCAGCAGTGGCCGGACAGGGCTGAGCTCCTATAATTCACCCCTCCACTTT
TRBD1,TRBV30,once,TRBJ2-7,CAWRTSGTGSYEQYF,TGTGCCTGGCGAACGTCCGGGACAGGGTCCTACGAGCAGTACTTC
TRBD1,TRBV5-1,NA,TRBJ1-1,CASSPPDRGLGTEAFF,TGCGCCAGCAGCCCTCCGGACAGGGGGCTGGGCACTGAAGCTTTCTTT
TRBD2,TRBV4-1,NA,TRBJ2-1,CASTGGPQSYNEQFF,TGCGCCAGCACGGGAGGGCCGCAGTCCTACAATGAGCAGTTCTTC
TRBD2,TRBV5-4,NA,TRBJ2-3,CASSSGLAPDTQYF,TGTGCCAGCAGCTCGGGACTAGCTCCTGATACGCAGTATTTT
NA,TRBV4-1,NA,TRBJ1-2,CASSQDLTLYGYTF,TGCGCCAGCAGCCAAGATCTCACTCTATATGGCTACACCTTC
NA,TRBV6-5,NA,TRBJ1-1,CASSQQGNTEAFF,TGTGCCAGCAGCCAACAGGGTAACACTGAAGCTTTCTTT
NA,TRBV30,NA,TRBJ2-3,CAWSRTTDTQYF,TGTGCCTGGAGTAGAACCACAGATACGCAGTATTTT
TRBD2,TRBV4-2,NA,TRBJ2-7,CASSPGLAGSYEQYF,TGTGCCAGCAGCCCGGGACTAGCGGGATCATACGAGCAGTACTTC
NA,TRBV10-3,NA,TRBJ1-1,CAISERQTEAFF,TGTGCCATCAGTGAGCGACAGACTGAAGCTTTCTTT
NA,TRBV27,few,TRBJ2-1,CASSPMKRSGGNEQFF,TGTGCCAGCAGTCCGATGAAGCGGTCAGGGGGGAATGAGCAGTTCTTC
NA,TRBV5-1,NA,TRBJ1-2,CASSLVHGGYTF,TGCGCCAGCAGCTTGGTTCACGGTGGCTACACCTTC
NA,TRBV13,few,TRBJ2-2,CASSLRAGVHTGELFF,TGTGCCAGCAGCTTAAGGGCAGGAGTTCACACCGGGGAGCTGTTTTTT
NA,TRBV6-5,few,TRBJ2-7,CASRRFSEQYF,TGTGCCAGCAGGCGGTTTTCCGAGCAGTACTTC
TRBD1,TRBV7-9,NA,TRBJ2-5,CASSSKGQKQETQYF,TGTGCCAGCAGCTCTAAGGGACAGAAACAAGAGACCCAGTACTTC
NA,TRBV29-1,NA,TRBJ1-1,CSVVIRGGLNTEAFF,TGCAGCGTGGTAATACGGGGGGGTCTGAACACTGAAGCTTTCTTT
NA,TRBV4-1,NA,TRBJ1-1,CASSQDGTGNTEAFF,TGCGCCAGCAGCCAAGACGGAACAGGGAACACTGAAGCTTTCTTT
NA,TRBV5-1,NA,TRBJ2-4,CASSLGEGALQYF,TGCGCCAGCAGCTTGGGAGAGGGTGCCCTTCAGTACTTC
TRBD2,TRBV7-9,few,TRBJ2-1,CASRSAGAEQFF,TGTGCCAGCAGGAGTGCGGGAGCTGAGCAGTTCTTC
TRBD2,TRBV10-3,NA,TRBJ2-7,CAITDLAGGSYEQYF,TGTGCCATCACTGACCTAGCGGGAGGCTCCTACGAGCAGTACTTC
NA,TRBV5-1,NA,TRBJ2-3,CASSLWRDTQYF,TGCGCCAGCAGCTTGTGGCGAGATACGCAGTATTTT
NA,TRBV7-8,NA,TRBJ2-5,CASSPPREETQYF,TGTGCCAGCAGCCCTCCCAGGGAAGAGACCCAGTACTTC